A selection of T cell receptor beta chains follows, all from one sample in a study of control samples from healthy donors and cancer patients. Assay used: immunoSEQ multiplex PCR; TCRdb lists only in-frame clones, some missing. The table has about 120,000 clones, approximately 87% seen once. The sample consisted of blood. The receptors were sampled from a young man in good health. Both conserved end residues are part of each CDR3. The order of the fields is clone size, D gene, V gene, J gene, CDR3 DNA, CDR3 protein. D genes are given only for firm matches. Some rows mark clone size as missing; the rest say once, few, many or name a class of expanded clone.

clone_size: few; d_call: .; v_call: TRBV10-3; j_call: TRBJ1-2; cdr3_nt: TGTGCCATCAGTGAGGGGGGAGTGCATGGCTACACCTTC; cdr3_aa: CAISEGGVHGYTF
clone_size: .; d_call: .; v_call: TRBV2; j_call: TRBJ1-5; cdr3_nt: TGTGCCAGCACGGAGGGGGTTGCCCCAAATCAGCCCCAGCATTTT; cdr3_aa: CASTEGVAPNQPQHF
clone_size: .; d_call: TRBD1; v_call: TRBV11-2; j_call: TRBJ1-6; cdr3_nt: TGTGCCAGCAGCCCAACTACCGGGACAGCCTACCTTAGCCTCCACTTT; cdr3_aa: CASSPTTGTAYLSLHF
clone_size: .; d_call: TRBD2; v_call: TRBV4-2; j_call: TRBJ2-5; cdr3_nt: TGTGCCAGCAGCCAGGGGGGACTAGCGGATGAAGAGACCCAGTACTTC; cdr3_aa: CASSQGGLADEETQYF
clone_size: few; d_call: TRBD1; v_call: TRBV18; j_call: TRBJ2-4; cdr3_nt: TGTGCCAGCTCACCACCCGGGACAGCAGTAGCCAAAAACATTCAGTACTTC; cdr3_aa: CASSPPGTAVAKNIQYF
clone_size: .; d_call: TRBD1; v_call: TRBV15; j_call: TRBJ1-1; cdr3_nt: TGTGCCACCAGCAGGGGGGGACAGGACCTCTACACTGAAGCTTTCTTT; cdr3_aa: CATSRGGQDLYTEAFF
clone_size: .; d_call: .; v_call: TRBV20-1; j_call: TRBJ2-5; cdr3_nt: TGCAGTGCTAGAGATTGGGAGACCCAGTACTTC; cdr3_aa: CSARDWETQYF
clone_size: .; d_call: .; v_call: TRBV7-2; j_call: TRBJ1-5; cdr3_nt: TGTGCCAGCAGCTTAGGTATTTTGGGCAATCAGCCCCAGCATTTT; cdr3_aa: CASSLGILGNQPQHF
clone_size: few; d_call: .; v_call: TRBV27; j_call: TRBJ1-6; cdr3_nt: TGTGCCAGCAGTTTATCGATTGAGTCACCCCTCCACTTT; cdr3_aa: CASSLSIESPLHF
clone_size: once; d_call: .; v_call: TRBV30; j_call: TRBJ2-3; cdr3_nt: TGTGCCTGGGCGGAGGGGGTTCTAGGGACAGATACGCAGTATTTT; cdr3_aa: CAWAEGVLGTDTQYF
clone_size: .; d_call: TRBD2; v_call: TRBV30; j_call: TRBJ2-1; cdr3_nt: TGTGCCTTAAACGAATTTAGCGGGGGGTCTGAGCAGTTCTTC; cdr3_aa: CALNEFSGGSEQFF
clone_size: .; d_call: .; v_call: TRBV24-1; j_call: TRBJ2-5; cdr3_nt: TGTGCCACCAGTGATCCGGCGGATGGTTCGGAGACCCAGTACTTC; cdr3_aa: CATSDPADGSETQYF
clone_size: .; d_call: .; v_call: TRBV29-1; j_call: TRBJ1-1; cdr3_nt: TGCAGCTCGGACAGAGGGTCGAACACTGAAGCTTTCTTT; cdr3_aa: CSSDRGSNTEAFF
clone_size: .; d_call: .; v_call: TRBV3-1/TRBV3-2; j_call: TRBJ1-2; cdr3_nt: TGTGCCAGCAGCCAAGCGCAGAACTATGGCTACACCTTC; cdr3_aa: CASSQAQNYGYTF
clone_size: .; d_call: TRBD1; v_call: TRBV28; j_call: TRBJ1-2; cdr3_nt: TGTGCCAGCAGATGGGACAGGGCTGGCTACACCTTC; cdr3_aa: CASRWDRAGYTF
clone_size: .; d_call: TRBD2; v_call: TRBV15; j_call: TRBJ2-2; cdr3_nt: TGTGCCACCAGCACCACTAGCGGGGGGTACACCGGGGAGCTGTTTTTT; cdr3_aa: CATSTTSGGYTGELFF
clone_size: few; d_call: .; v_call: TRBV18; j_call: TRBJ1-4; cdr3_nt: TGTGCCAGCTCACTGGGGGCGACAGGCCGTAATGAAAAACTGTTTTTT; cdr3_aa: CASSLGATGRNEKLFF
clone_size: .; d_call: TRBD1; v_call: TRBV19; j_call: TRBJ1-2; cdr3_nt: TGTGCCAGTAGCAAGGGACAGGGTTCCTTATATGGCTACACCTTC; cdr3_aa: CASSKGQGSLYGYTF
clone_size: .; d_call: TRBD1; v_call: TRBV9; j_call: TRBJ2-1; cdr3_nt: TGTGCCAGCAGCCCCCGACAGGGACAAGATGAGCAGTTCTTC; cdr3_aa: CASSPRQGQDEQFF
clone_size: once; d_call: .; v_call: TRBV5-1; j_call: TRBJ1-2; cdr3_nt: TGCGCCAGCAGCTTGGAGGGGGATAGCTATGGCTACACCTTC; cdr3_aa: CASSLEGDSYGYTF
clone_size: .; d_call: TRBD1; v_call: TRBV12-5; j_call: TRBJ1-5; cdr3_nt: TGTGCTAGTGGTTTGGGGACAGGGAGATTCAATCAGCCCCAGCATTTT; cdr3_aa: CASGLGTGRFNQPQHF
clone_size: .; d_call: .; v_call: TRBV4-2; j_call: TRBJ1-2; cdr3_nt: TGTGCCAGCAGCCAAGAAGACAGGACTGGGGGCTACACCTTC; cdr3_aa: CASSQEDRTGGYTF
clone_size: .; d_call: TRBD2; v_call: TRBV5-6; j_call: TRBJ2-5; cdr3_nt: TGTGCCAGCAGCTTGGAACAAGCGGGGGCGGAGACCCAGTACTTC; cdr3_aa: CASSLEQAGAETQYF
clone_size: .; d_call: .; v_call: TRBV19; j_call: TRBJ2-7; cdr3_nt: TGTGCCAGTAAAGGAGGACCCTCGGGATACGAGCAGTACTTC; cdr3_aa: CASKGGPSGYEQYF
clone_size: .; d_call: TRBD1; v_call: TRBV5-6; j_call: TRBJ1-1; cdr3_nt: TGTGCCAGCAGCTTCCCGGGACAGGCGAACACTGAAGCTTTCTTT; cdr3_aa: CASSFPGQANTEAFF
clone_size: few; d_call: .; v_call: TRBV3-1/TRBV3-2; j_call: TRBJ2-1; cdr3_nt: TGTGCCAGCAGCAGTAATCTCCAGGCGAACAATGAGCAGTTCTTC; cdr3_aa: CASSSNLQANNEQFF
clone_size: .; d_call: .; v_call: TRBV28; j_call: TRBJ1-2; cdr3_nt: TGTGCCAGCAGGCCACCCGATAACTATGGCTACACCTTC; cdr3_aa: CASRPPDNYGYTF
clone_size: .; d_call: TRBD1; v_call: TRBV18; j_call: TRBJ1-1; cdr3_nt: TGTGCCAGCTCACCCCCGGACAGGGGGGACACTGAAGCTTTCTTT; cdr3_aa: CASSPPDRGDTEAFF
clone_size: .; d_call: .; v_call: TRBV5-8; j_call: TRBJ1-1; cdr3_nt: TGTGCCAGCAGTAGGGAGTTCAACACTGAAGCTTTCTTT; cdr3_aa: CASSREFNTEAFF
clone_size: .; d_call: .; v_call: TRBV20-1; j_call: TRBJ1-2; cdr3_nt: TGCAGTGCAGCAGGCGGCTATGGCTACACCTTC; cdr3_aa: CSAAGGYGYTF
clone_size: .; d_call: .; v_call: TRBV29-1; j_call: TRBJ2-5; cdr3_nt: TGCAGCGTTACCCAGAACAAAGGAGGCTTCATCCAAGAGACCCAGTACTTC; cdr3_aa: CSVTQNKGGFIQETQYF
clone_size: .; d_call: .; v_call: TRBV6-5; j_call: TRBJ1-5; cdr3_nt: TGTGCCAGCAGTACAGGGCAGGGTCAAAGGCAGCCCCAGCATTTT; cdr3_aa: CASSTGQGQRQPQHF
clone_size: .; d_call: .; v_call: TRBV10-3; j_call: TRBJ1-5; cdr3_nt: TGTGCCATCAGTGAGTCTGACGGGGCGCAGCCCCAGCATTTT; cdr3_aa: CAISESDGAQPQHF
clone_size: few; d_call: TRBD1; v_call: TRBV5-1; j_call: TRBJ1-1; cdr3_nt: TGCGCCAGCAGCTTAGGGACAGATAACACTGAAGCTTTCTTT; cdr3_aa: CASSLGTDNTEAFF
clone_size: few; d_call: TRBD1; v_call: TRBV7-9; j_call: TRBJ1-2; cdr3_nt: TGTGCCAGCAGCTTAGTCACAGGGGCCGGTAACTATGGCTACACCTTC; cdr3_aa: CASSLVTGAGNYGYTF
clone_size: .; d_call: .; v_call: TRBV7-9; j_call: TRBJ1-2; cdr3_nt: TGTGCCAGCAGCCCTTGGGGGGGTCGTAACTATGGCTACACCTTC; cdr3_aa: CASSPWGGRNYGYTF
clone_size: .; d_call: TRBD2; v_call: TRBV9; j_call: TRBJ2-5; cdr3_nt: TGTGCCAGCAGCCCCCGGACTAGCGGGGGCCAAGAGACCCAGTACTTC; cdr3_aa: CASSPRTSGGQETQYF
clone_size: few; d_call: .; v_call: TRBV30; j_call: TRBJ1-6; cdr3_nt: TGTGCCTGGAGTGAGGGGGGAGGATCACCCCTCCACTTT; cdr3_aa: CAWSEGGGSPLHF
clone_size: .; d_call: .; v_call: TRBV12-3/TRBV12-4; j_call: TRBJ2-5; cdr3_nt: TGTGCCAGCAACGGGGTTGCGGTTGAGACCCAGTACTTC; cdr3_aa: CASNGVAVETQYF
clone_size: .; d_call: .; v_call: TRBV27; j_call: TRBJ2-3; cdr3_nt: TGTGCCAGCAGTTTATCGTGGCAGGGAGGTACGCAGTATTTT; cdr3_aa: CASSLSWQGGTQYF
clone_size: .; d_call: .; v_call: TRBV5-1; j_call: TRBJ1-2; cdr3_nt: TGCGCCAGCAGCCCTCAGGGGCGGGATGGCTACACCTTC; cdr3_aa: CASSPQGRDGYTF
clone_size: .; d_call: .; v_call: TRBV2; j_call: TRBJ1-5; cdr3_nt: TGTGCCAGCAGTGAAGTGGGGGGAGGCCAGCCCCAGCATTTT; cdr3_aa: CASSEVGGGQPQHF
clone_size: .; d_call: .; v_call: TRBV27; j_call: TRBJ2-1; cdr3_nt: TGTGCCAGCAGTTTATCCCCCCGCGTGGAGCAGTTCTTC; cdr3_aa: CASSLSPRVEQFF
clone_size: .; d_call: TRBD1; v_call: TRBV6-6; j_call: TRBJ1-1; cdr3_nt: TGTGCCAGCAGTTACAGGGGGCAGAACACTGAAGCTTTCTTT; cdr3_aa: CASSYRGQNTEAFF
clone_size: .; d_call: .; v_call: TRBV4-1; j_call: TRBJ1-2; cdr3_nt: TGCGCCAGCAGCCAAGTATCGGGGTCGGCTAACTATGGCTACACCTTC; cdr3_aa: CASSQVSGSANYGYTF
clone_size: .; d_call: .; v_call: TRBV3-1/TRBV3-2; j_call: TRBJ1-3; cdr3_nt: TGTGCCAGCAGCCCCTCGGAAGACACCATATATTTT; cdr3_aa: CASSPSEDTIYF